The 16 T cell receptor beta chains given below trace back to one sample, sequenced in a study of human T cells and chemical hapten exposure. Time point meaning: patch test 1, 2 weeks after DPC sensitization. The treatment denotes: therapeutic diphenylcyclopropenone sensitization with weekly scalp DPC. In TCRdb, the RACE reads were re-called with MiXCR into one record per CDR3 protein. The sample lists around 300,000 distinct CDR3 sequences; approximately 6.9% were seen once. This specimen was whole blood, taken in connection with sensitization to the hapten diphenylcyclopropenone (DPC). All receptors come from a woman aged 18-29 years with alopecia areata. Some clones in this sample may be carry-over from other donors' samples.

This clonotype was counted many times. The rearrangement joins TRBV28 to TRBJ2-5; 8 bases match TRBD1. This CDR3 is 15 amino acids long. With 8 bases clipped from V and 1 base from J, the junction kept 9 bases outside the gene matches. Germline values: CDR1 MDHEN, CDR2 SYDVKM. Here the CDR3 reads CASRVTDRVQETQYF. CDR3 DNA: TGTGCCAGCCGCGTGACGGACAGGGTCCAAGAGACCCAGTACTTC.

This clonotype was recorded at least ten times. The V and J genes are TRBV19 and TRBJ2-7; 7 bases are shared with TRBD1. Germline CDR1 and CDR2: LNHDA and SQIVND (reference sequence). V lost 5 bases to trimming and J lost 2 bases; unmatched junction nucleotides: 6. The CDR3 totals 14 residues. CDR3 amino acids: CASSPRQGPYEQYF. The CDR3 nucleotides are TGTGCCAGTAGTCCACGACAGGGCCCCTACGAGCAGTACTTC.

This clonotype was picked up many times. This sequence joins TRBV18 and TRBJ2-5; D ambiguous. Germline V gene sequence: CDR1 KGHSH, CDR2 LQKENI. The CDR3 totals 15 residues. Trimming removed 5 bases from V and 0 bases from J, with 13 bases in between. The CDR3 is CASSTGSPYQETQYF. Written as DNA, the CDR3 is TGTGCCAGCTCAACCGGGTCGCCGTACCAAGAGACCCAGTACTTC. Supplemented by reference TRBV18 and TRBJ2-5, the full variable domain reads NAGVMQNPRHLVRRRGQEARLRCSPMKGHSHVYWYRQLPEEGLKFMVYLQKENIIDESGMPKERFSAEFPKEGPSILRIQQVVRGDSAAYFCASSTGSPYQETQYFGPGTRLLVL.

This clonotype occurred many times. The rearrangement links TRBV10-3 to TRBJ2-5; D is uncertain. The CDR3 spans 15 residues. Germline assignment: CDR1 ENHRY and CDR2 SYGVKD. The V end was cut by 0 bases, the J end by 1 base, with 9 bases between. CDR3 DNA sequence: TGTGCCATCAGTGAGTCAAGAGACCTCCAAGAGACCCAGTACTTC. Its translation: CAISESRDLQETQYF.

This clonotype was seen more than once but under ten times. The V and J genes are TRBV7-4 and TRBJ1-4; maybe TRBD1 (5 bases). The CDR3 is made up of 18 amino acids. Per germline, CDR1 SGHVT and CDR2 SQSDAQ. V dropped 2 bases and J dropped 0 bases, with 16 bases sitting between them. DNA for the CDR3: TGTGCCAGCAGCTTAAAGGGGAGGACGGCTACAACTAATGAAAAACTGTTTTTT. It is translated as CASSLKGRTATTNEKLFF.

Ten or more counts support this clonotype. The chain combines TRBV6-2 or TRBV6-3 with TRBJ1-6, with 9 bases fitting TRBD1. Germline loops: CDR1 MNHEY, CDR2 SVGEGT. The CDR3 length is 13 residues. Unmatched junction bases numbered 4, after V lost 5 bases and J lost 11 bases. The DNA for the CDR3 is TGTGCCAGCAGTAAGGACAGGGGTACACCCCTCCACTTT. Amino acids: CASSKDRGTPLHF.

The chain employs TRBV20-1 and TRBJ1-2; no clear D gene. The CDR3 is 12 amino acids. V was shortened by 5 bases and J by 1 base, with 8 bases between the two germline ends. Germline V CDR1 and CDR2: DFQATT, SNEGSKA (reference sequence). The CDR3 spells CSASDDNYGYTF. For the CDR3, the DNA is TGCAGTGCTTCGGATGATAACTATGGCTACACCTTC.

This clonotype was observed a few times. The genes are TRBV6-1 and TRBJ2-6; D possibly corresponds to TRBD1 (6 bases). CDR1 is MNHNS, CDR2 SASEGT, per germline. V was shortened by 10 bases and J by 0 bases, with 16 bases between the two germline ends. The CDR3 is 16 amino acids. The CDR3 region has the DNA TGTGCCACCCAGACAGGAATTACCTCTGGGGCCAACGTCCTGACTTTC. Encoded protein: CATQTGITSGANVLTF.

This clonotype was observed many times. This sequence joins TRBV4-3 and TRBJ1-1; D remains unclear. CDR3 length: 13 amino acids. CDR1 and CDR2 from the germline V gene are LGHNA and YSLEER. Deletions cut 3 bases from V and 2 bases from J, with 7 bases between. Written as DNA, the CDR3 is TGCGCCAGCAGCCAGGGTTTTAACACTGAAGCTTTCTTT. This sequence encodes CASSQGFNTEAFF.

In its sample, this clonotype was seen a few times. J is TRBJ1-1 and V is TRBV4-3; D not resolved. The CDR3 is 14 residues long. Looked up from germline, CDR1 is LGHNA and CDR2 is YSLEER. V was cut by 3 bases and J by 1 base, with 9 bases left in between. CDR3 in amino acids: CASSQQSKNTEAFF. In DNA form, the CDR3 reads TGCGCCAGCAGCCAGCAGAGCAAGAACACTGAAGCTTTCTTT.

The V gene is TRBV11-1, the J gene TRBJ2-1; TRBD1 might be the D (6 bases). The length of the CDR3 is 14 residues. The germline gives CDR1 SGHAT, CDR2 FQDESV (reference sequence). Trimming pared 5 bases from V and 9 bases from J, leaving 17 bases between. The CDR3 DNA reads TGTGCCAGCAGCCCCTATTCAGAACAGGGTGAGCAGTTCTTC. It translates to CASSPYSEQGEQFF.

The chain links TRBV5-4 to TRBJ2-1, with 12 bases that match TRBD2. V lost 4 bases to trimming and J lost 4 bases; unmatched junction nucleotides: 9. The CDR3 has 17 residues. The germline V gene encodes CDR1 SGHNT and CDR2 YYREEE (reference sequence). CDR3 DNA: TGTGCCAGCAGCCTTGGGCTAGCGGGGGGGCGTTACAATGAGCAGTTCTTC. Translating it yields CASSLGLAGGRYNEQFF.

This clonotype occurred a few times. This rearrangement joins TRBV7-9 to TRBJ1-4; D unresolved. Germline assignment: CDR1 SEHNR and CDR2 FQNEAQ (reference sequence). V dropped 5 bases and J dropped 7 bases, with 8 bases sitting between them. The CDR3 covers 12 residues. Here the CDR3 DNA reads TGTGCCAGCAGCCGATCCAGTGAAAAACTGTTTTTT. Residues: CASSRSSEKLFF.

In its sample, this clonotype was seen many times. V gene TRBV7-2 combines with J gene TRBJ2-4, with 7 bases identical to TRBD1. Trimming cost V 4 bases and J 1 base; bases outside gene matches: 1. The CDR3 runs to 14 residues. Germline V CDR1 and CDR2: SGHTA, FQGNSA. CDR3 sequence reads: CASSSDRAKNIQYF. The DNA for the CDR3 is TGTGCCAGCAGCTCGGACAGGGCCAAAAACATTCAGTACTTC. Full variable domain (rest looked up from reference TRBV7-2 and TRBJ2-4): GAGVSQSPSNKVTEKGKDVELRCDPISGHTALYWYRQSLGQGLEFLIYFQGNSAPDKSGLPSDRFSAERTGGSVSTLTIQRTQQEDSAVYLCASSSDRAKNIQYFGAGTRLSVL.

This clonotype was seen more than once but under ten times. The chain carries TRBV5-5 and TRBJ2-3; D possibly corresponds to TRBD1 (5 bases). Between the trimmed V and J ends, which lost 4 bases and 2 bases, there was a span of 11 bases. There are 14 residues in the CDR3. Germline loops: CDR1 SGHKS, CDR2 YYEKEE (reference sequence). The DNA of the CDR3 is TGTGCCAGCAGCGAGCCAGGGAACACAGATACGCAGTATTTT. Protein product: CASSEPGNTDTQYF.

The chain has TRBV7-2 and TRBJ2-3; the D is unclear. V lost 1 base, J lost 5 bases, and 16 bases lay in between. The CDR3 is made up of 16 amino acids. Germline V lookup: CDR1 SGHTA, CDR2 FQGNSA. CDR3 sequence (DNA): TGTGCCAGCAGCTTAGTTGTTAGCCCCGGAAGAGATACGCAGTATTTT. Amino acids: CASSLVVSPGRDTQYF.